This TCR beta chain derives from a study of T cells in Graves' hyperthyroidism and ophthalmopathy. V was clipped by 2 bases and J by 0 bases, with 11 bases between them. The CDR3 runs 15 residues. The germline CDR1 and CDR2 sequences are SGHTA and FQGNSA. This clonotype was detected once. Amplified TCR beta CDR3 regions derived from RNA transcripts. The HTBI primer set served for first-round RT-PCR of the TCR CDR3. TCRdb called the multiplex PCR reads again in MiXCR, with one record for every CDR3 protein. The data show 550,000 to 600,000 distinct CDR3 sequences, with just over 45% seen just once and 19% held by the top ten.

This chain uses TRBV7-2 with TRBJ2-7, with unresolved D. Sequenced: peripheral blood or thyroid tissue (not recorded which). The receptor was isolated from an adult woman with Graves' disease, either hyperthyroidism or ophthalmopathy (not recorded which). The CDR3 nucleotides read TGTGCCAGCAGCTTATTTGCAGGAATCTCCTACGAGCAGTACTTC. It codes for CASSLFAGISYEQYF.